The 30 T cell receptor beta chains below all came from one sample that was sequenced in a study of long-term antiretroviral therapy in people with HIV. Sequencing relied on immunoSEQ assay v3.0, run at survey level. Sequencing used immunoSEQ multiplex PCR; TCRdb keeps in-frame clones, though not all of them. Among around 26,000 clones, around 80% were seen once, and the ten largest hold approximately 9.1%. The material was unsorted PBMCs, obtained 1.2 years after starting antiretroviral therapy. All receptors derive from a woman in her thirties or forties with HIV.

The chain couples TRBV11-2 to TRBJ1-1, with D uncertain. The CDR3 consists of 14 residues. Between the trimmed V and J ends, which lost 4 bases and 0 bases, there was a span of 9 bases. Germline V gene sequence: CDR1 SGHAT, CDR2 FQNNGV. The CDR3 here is CASSYVTMNTEAFF. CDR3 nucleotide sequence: TGTGCCAGCAGCTATGTTACCATGAACACTGAAGCTTTCTTT.

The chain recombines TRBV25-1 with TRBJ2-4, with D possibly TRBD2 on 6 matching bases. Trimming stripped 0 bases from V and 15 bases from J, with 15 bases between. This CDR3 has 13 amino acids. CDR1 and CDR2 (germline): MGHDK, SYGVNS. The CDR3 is CASSEYGGLGWYF. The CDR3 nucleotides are TGTGCCAGCAGTGAATATGGGGGACTCGGCTGGTACTTC.

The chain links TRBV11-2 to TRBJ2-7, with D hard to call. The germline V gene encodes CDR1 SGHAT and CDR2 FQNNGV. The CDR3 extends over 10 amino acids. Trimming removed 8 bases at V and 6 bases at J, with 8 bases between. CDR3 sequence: CASGVSEQYF. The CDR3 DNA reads TGTGCCAGCGGAGTCAGCGAGCAGTACTTC.

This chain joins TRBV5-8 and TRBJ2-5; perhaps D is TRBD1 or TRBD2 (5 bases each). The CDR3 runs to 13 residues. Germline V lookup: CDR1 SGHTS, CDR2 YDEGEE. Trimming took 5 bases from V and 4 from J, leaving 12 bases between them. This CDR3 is CASRNPGTETQYF. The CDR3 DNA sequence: TGTGCCAGCAGGAATCCGGGGACAGAGACCCAGTACTTC.

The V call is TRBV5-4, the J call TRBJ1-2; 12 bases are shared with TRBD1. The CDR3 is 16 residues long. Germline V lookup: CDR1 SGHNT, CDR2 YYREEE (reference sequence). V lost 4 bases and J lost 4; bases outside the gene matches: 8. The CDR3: CASSPGTGGSTYGYTF. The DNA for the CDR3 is TGTGCCAGCAGCCCGGGGACAGGGGGCTCGACCTATGGCTACACCTTC.

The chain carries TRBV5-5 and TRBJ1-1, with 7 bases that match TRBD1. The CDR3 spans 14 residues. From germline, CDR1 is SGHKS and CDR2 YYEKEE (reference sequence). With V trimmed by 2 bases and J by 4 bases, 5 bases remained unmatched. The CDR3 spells CASSLRQGGTEAFF. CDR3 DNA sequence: TGTGCCAGCAGCTTAAGACAGGGTGGCACTGAAGCTTTCTTT.

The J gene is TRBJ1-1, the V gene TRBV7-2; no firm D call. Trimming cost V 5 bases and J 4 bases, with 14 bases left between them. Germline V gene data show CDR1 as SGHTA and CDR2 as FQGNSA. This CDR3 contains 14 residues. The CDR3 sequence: CASSMVKEVTEAFF. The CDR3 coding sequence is TGTGCCAGCAGCATGGTCAAGGAGGTCACTGAAGCTTTCTTT.

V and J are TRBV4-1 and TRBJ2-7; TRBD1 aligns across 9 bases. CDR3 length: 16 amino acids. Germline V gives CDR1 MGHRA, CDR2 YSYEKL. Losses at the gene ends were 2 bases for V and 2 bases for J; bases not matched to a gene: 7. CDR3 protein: CASSQSTGGPTYEQYF. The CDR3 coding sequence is TGCGCCAGCAGCCAATCCACAGGGGGCCCAACCTACGAGCAGTACTTC.

This chain's CDR3 is CASSPPPRATSYEQYF. Here the CDR3 DNA reads TGTGCCAGCAGTCCTCCCCCGCGGGCAACTAGCTACGAGCAGTACTTC. The chain is built from TRBV27 and TRBJ2-7, with D tentatively TRBD2 (5 bases). Germline values: CDR1 MNHEY, CDR2 SMNVEV (reference sequence). The CDR3 covers 16 residues. Trimming shortened V by 5 bases and J by 3 bases, and 20 bases separated the two germline ends.

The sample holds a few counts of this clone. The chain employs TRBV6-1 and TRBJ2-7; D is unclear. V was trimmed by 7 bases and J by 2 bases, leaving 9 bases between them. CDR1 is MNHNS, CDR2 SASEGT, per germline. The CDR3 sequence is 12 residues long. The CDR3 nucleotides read TGTGCCAGCATCGGGTACACCTACGAGCAGTACTTC. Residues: CASIGYTYEQYF.

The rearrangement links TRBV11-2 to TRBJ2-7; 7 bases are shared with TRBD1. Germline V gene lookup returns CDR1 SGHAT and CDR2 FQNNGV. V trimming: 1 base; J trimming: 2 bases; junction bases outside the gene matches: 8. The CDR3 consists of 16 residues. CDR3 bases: TGTGCCAGCAGCTTAGGGCATTGGGACAGTACCTACGAGCAGTACTTC. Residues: CASSLGHWDSTYEQYF.

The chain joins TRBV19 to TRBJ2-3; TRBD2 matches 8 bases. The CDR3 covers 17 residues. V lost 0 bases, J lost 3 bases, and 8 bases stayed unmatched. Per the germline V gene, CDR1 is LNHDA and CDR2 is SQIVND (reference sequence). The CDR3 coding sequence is TGTGCCAGTAGTATAGACCAAGCGGGAGTGGGGACAGATACGCAGTATTTT. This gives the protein CASSIDQAGVGTDTQYF.

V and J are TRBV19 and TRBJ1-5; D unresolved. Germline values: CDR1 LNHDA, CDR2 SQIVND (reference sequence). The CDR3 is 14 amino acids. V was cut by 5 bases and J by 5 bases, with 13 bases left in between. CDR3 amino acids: CASSPPDGHQPQHF. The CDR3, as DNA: TGTGCCAGTAGTCCCCCCGACGGTCATCAGCCCCAGCATTTT.

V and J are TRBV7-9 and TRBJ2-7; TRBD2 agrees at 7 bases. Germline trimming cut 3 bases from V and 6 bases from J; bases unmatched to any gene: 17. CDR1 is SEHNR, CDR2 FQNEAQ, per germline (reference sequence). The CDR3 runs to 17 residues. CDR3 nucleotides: TGTGCCAGCAGCTTTGGTGGGTTTAGCCCCGGGGGGTCCGAGCAGTACTTC. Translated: CASSFGGFSPGGSEQYF. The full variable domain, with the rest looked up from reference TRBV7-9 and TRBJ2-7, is DTGVSQNPRHKITKRGQNVTFRCDPISEHNRLYWYRQTLGQGPEFLTYFQNEAQLEKSRLLSDRFSAERPKGSFSTLEIQRTEQGDSAMYLCASSFGGFSPGGSEQYFGPGTRLTVT.

CDR3 protein: CASSPSLGEQYF. The CDR3 DNA reads TGTGCCAGCTCACCATCCCTAGGCGAGCAGTACTTC. J is TRBJ2-7 and V is TRBV18; D remains unclear. Germline loops: CDR1 KGHSH, CDR2 LQKENI. The CDR3 has 12 residues. The V end lost 2 bases, the J end lost 6 bases, and 8 bases lay between the germline ends.

The CDR3 sequence: CALSPKSETQYF. The CDR3 nucleotides are TGTGCCTTAAGTCCTAAGTCAGAGACCCAGTACTTC. The chain carries TRBV30 and TRBJ2-5, with D unclear. The CDR3 loop spans 12 amino acids. Germline CDR1 and CDR2: GTSNPN and SVGIG (reference sequence). Trimming took off 7 bases at V and 4 bases at J, with 13 bases between the two ends.

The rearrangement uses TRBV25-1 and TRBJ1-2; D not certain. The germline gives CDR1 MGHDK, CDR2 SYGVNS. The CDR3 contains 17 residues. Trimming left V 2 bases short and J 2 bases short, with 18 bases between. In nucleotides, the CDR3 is TGTGCCAGCAGTGAAATAAATGAGGTGGCGAGCAACTATGGCTACACCTTC. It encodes CASSEINEVASNYGYTF.

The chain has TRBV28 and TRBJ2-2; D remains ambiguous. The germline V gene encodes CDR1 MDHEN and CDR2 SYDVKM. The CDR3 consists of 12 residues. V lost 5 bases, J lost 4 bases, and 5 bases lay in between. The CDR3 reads CASSTPTGELFF. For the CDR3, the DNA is TGTGCCAGCAGTACACCCACCGGGGAGCTGTTTTTT.

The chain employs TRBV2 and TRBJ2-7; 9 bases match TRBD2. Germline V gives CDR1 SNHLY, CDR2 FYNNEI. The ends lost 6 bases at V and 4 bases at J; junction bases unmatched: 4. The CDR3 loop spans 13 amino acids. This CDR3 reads CASRVAGDYEQYF. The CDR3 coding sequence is TGTGCCAGCAGGGTAGCGGGGGATTACGAGCAGTACTTC. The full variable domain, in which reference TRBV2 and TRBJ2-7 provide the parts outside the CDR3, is EPEVTQTPSHQVTQMGQEVILRCVPISNHLYFYWYRQILGQKVEFLVSFYNNEISEKSEIFDDQFSVERPDGSNFTLKIRSTKLEDSAMYFCASRVAGDYEQYFGPGTRLTVT.

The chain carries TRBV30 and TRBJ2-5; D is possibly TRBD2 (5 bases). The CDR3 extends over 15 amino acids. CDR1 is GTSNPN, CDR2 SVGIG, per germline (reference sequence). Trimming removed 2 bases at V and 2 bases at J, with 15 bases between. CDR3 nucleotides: TGTGCCTGGAGTTACGGGCGGGCTATACAAGAGACCCAGTACTTC. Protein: CAWSYGRAIQETQYF.

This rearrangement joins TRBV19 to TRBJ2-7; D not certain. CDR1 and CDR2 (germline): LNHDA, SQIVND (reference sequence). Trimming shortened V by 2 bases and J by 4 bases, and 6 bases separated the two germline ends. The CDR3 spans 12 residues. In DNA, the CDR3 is TGTGCCAGTAGTATACCCGGGTACGAGCAGTACTTC. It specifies CASSIPGYEQYF.

CDR3 DNA: TGTGCCAGCAGTGAAGGAGGGGCTGGCGGAAACACCATATATTTT. Translated: CASSEGGAGGNTIYF. V usage is TRBV6-1 and J usage is TRBJ1-3; TRBD1 is a possible D gene (5 bases). Trimming took off 1 base at V and 4 bases at J, with 11 bases between the two ends. Germline CDR1 and CDR2: MNHNS and SASEGT. The CDR3 runs 15 residues.

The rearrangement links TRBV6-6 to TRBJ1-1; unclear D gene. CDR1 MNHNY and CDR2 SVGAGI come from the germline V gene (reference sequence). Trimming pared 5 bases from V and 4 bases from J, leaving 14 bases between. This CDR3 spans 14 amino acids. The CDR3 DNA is TGTGCCAGCAGTCGCGCGGAGGGAGGCACTGAAGCTTTCTTT. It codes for CASSRAEGGTEAFF.

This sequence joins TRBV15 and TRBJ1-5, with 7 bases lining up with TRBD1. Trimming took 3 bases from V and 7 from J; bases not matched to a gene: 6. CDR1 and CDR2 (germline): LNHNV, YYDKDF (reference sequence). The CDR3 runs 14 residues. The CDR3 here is CATSSTGEGQPQHF. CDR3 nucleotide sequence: TGTGCCACCAGCAGTACAGGGGAGGGACAGCCCCAGCATTTT.

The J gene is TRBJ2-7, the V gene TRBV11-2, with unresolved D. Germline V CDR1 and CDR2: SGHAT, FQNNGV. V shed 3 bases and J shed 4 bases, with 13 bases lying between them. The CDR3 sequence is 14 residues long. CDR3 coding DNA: TGTGCCAGCAGCTTTAGTGGGGAAGGGTACGAGCAGTACTTC. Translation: CASSFSGEGYEQYF.

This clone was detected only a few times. In DNA, the CDR3 is TGTGCCCAAGCAAGGACAGGGAGCTATGGCTACACCTTC. Translating gives CAQARTGSYGYTF. The chain employs TRBV30 and TRBJ1-2, with 8 bases that match TRBD1. Germline CDR1 reads GTSNPN; CDR2 reads SVGIG (reference sequence). This CDR3 region has 13 residues. V lost 8 bases to trimming and J lost 4 bases; unmatched junction nucleotides: 9.

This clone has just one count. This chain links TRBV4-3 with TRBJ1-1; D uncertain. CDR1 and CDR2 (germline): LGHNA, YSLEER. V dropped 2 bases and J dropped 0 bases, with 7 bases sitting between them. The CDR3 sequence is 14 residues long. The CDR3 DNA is TGCGCCAGCAGCCAACACCTCATGAACACTGAAGCTTTCTTT. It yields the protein CASSQHLMNTEAFF.

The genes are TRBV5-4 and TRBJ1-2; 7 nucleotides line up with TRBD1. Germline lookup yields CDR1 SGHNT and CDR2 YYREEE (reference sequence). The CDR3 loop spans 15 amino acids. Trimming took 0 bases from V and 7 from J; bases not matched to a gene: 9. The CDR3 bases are TGTGCCAGCAGCTTGGCCGTGGAGGGGGCAGGTGGCTACACCTTC. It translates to CASSLAVEGAGGYTF.

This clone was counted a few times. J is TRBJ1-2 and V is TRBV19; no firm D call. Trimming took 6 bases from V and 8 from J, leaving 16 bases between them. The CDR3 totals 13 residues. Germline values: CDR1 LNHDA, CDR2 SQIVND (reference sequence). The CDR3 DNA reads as TGTGCCAGTAGAACGGGTATGAAGGAAGGCTACACCTTC. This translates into CASRTGMKEGYTF.

The CDR3 sequence: CASSLFATNEKLFF. In nucleotides, the CDR3 is TGTGCCAGCAGCTTATTTGCAACTAATGAAAAACTGTTTTTT. The rearrangement uses TRBV7-9 and TRBJ1-4; D not resolved. Per the germline V gene, CDR1 is SEHNR and CDR2 is FQNEAQ (reference sequence). Between the trimmed V and J ends, which lost 2 bases and 0 bases, there was a span of 4 bases. The CDR3 sequence is 14 residues long. Based on the CDR3 plus reference TRBV7-9 and TRBJ1-4, the full variable domain is DTGVSQNPRHKITKRGQNVTFRCDPISEHNRLYWYRQTLGQGPEFLTYFQNEAQLEKSRLLSDRFSAERPKGSFSTLEIQRTEQGDSAMYLCASSLFATNEKLFFGSGTQLSVL.